This T cell receptor (beta chain) was found in a study of persistence of HIV-infected CD4 T cells. Study context: Donors were ART-treated; their CMV- and Gag-responding CD4+ T cells were isolated.

This clone was recorded a few times. Its antigen is currently unknown. This was the immunoSEQ version 4 assay in survey mode. Sequenced by immunoSEQ multiplex PCR; TCRdb stores in-frame clones only, minus some. Of approximately 26,000 clones detected, 78% appear once; the ten largest clones hold 0.75% to 0.9%. The stimulus was lysate of CMV-infected fibroblasts, 8.5 to 10 ug/mL. CD40L/CD69 double-negative CD45RO-high memory CD4+ T cells were collected. This CDR3 spans 16 amino acids. Germline V gene sequence: CDR1 SGHTS, CDR2 YDEGEE. The V and J ends lost 3 bases and 3 bases, in that order; junction bases with no gene match: 11.

The clonotype comes from an adult woman with HIV who was CMV-seropositive. The material was CD4+ T cells sorted from PBMCs after roughly 18-hour stimulation, obtained from a patient who received antiretroviral therapy. The J gene is TRBJ1-2, the V gene TRBV5-8; TRBD1 matches at 7 bases. The CDR3 spells CASSSRPGQQYYGYTF. Here the CDR3 DNA reads TGTGCCAGCAGCTCTCGCCCGGGACAGCAATACTATGGCTACACCTTC.